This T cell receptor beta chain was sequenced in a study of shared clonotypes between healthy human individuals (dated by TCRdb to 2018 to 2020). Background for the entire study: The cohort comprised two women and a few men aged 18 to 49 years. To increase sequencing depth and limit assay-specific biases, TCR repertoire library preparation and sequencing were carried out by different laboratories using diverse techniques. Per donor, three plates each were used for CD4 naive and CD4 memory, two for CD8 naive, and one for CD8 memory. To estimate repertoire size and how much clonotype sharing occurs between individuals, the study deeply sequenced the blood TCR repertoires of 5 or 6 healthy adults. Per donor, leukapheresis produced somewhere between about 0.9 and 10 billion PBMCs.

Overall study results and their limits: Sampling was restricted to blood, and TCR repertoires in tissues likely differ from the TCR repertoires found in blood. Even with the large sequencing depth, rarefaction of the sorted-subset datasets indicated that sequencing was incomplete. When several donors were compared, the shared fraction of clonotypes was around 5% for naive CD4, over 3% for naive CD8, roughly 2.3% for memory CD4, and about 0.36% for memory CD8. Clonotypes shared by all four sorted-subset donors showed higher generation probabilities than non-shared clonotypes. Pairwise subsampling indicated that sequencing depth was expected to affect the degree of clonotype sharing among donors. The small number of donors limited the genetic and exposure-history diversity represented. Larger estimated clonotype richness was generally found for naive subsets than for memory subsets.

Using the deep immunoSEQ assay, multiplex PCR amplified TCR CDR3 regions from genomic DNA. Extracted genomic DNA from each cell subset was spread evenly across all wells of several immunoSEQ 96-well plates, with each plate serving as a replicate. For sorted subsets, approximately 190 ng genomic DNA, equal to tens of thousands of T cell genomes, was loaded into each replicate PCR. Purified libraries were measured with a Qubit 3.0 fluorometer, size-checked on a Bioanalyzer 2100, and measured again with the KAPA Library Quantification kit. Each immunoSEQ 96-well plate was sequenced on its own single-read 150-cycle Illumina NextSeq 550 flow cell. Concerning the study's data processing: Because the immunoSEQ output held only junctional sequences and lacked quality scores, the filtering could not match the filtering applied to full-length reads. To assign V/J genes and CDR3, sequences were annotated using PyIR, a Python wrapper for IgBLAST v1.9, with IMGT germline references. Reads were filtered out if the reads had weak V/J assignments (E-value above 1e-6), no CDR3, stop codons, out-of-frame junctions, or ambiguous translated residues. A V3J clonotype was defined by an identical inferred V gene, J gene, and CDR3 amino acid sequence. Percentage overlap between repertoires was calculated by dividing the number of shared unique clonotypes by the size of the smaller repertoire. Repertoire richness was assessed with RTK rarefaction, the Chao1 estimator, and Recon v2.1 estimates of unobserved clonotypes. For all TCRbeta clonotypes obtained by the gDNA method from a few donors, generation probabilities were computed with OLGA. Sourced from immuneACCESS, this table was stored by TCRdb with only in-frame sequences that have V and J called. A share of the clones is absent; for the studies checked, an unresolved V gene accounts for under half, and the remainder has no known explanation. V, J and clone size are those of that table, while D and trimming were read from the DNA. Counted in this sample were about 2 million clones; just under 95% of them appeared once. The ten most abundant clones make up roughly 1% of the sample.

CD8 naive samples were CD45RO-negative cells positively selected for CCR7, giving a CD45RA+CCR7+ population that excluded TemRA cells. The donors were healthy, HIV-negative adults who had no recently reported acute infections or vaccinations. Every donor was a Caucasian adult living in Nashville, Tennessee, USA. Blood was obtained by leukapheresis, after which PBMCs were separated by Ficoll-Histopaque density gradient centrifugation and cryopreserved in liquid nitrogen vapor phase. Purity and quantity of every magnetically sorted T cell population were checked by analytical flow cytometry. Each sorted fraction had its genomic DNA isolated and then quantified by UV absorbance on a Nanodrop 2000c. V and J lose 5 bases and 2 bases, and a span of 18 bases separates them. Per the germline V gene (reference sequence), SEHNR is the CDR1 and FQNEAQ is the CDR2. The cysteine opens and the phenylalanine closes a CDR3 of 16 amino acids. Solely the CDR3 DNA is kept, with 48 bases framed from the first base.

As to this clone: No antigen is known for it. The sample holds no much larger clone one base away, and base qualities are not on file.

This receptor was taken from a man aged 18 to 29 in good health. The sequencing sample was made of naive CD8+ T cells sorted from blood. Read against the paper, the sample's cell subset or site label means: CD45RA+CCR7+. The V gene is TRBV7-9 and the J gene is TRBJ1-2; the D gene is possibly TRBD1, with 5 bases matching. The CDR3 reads CASSLRGWSENYGYTF. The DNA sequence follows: TGTGCCAGCAGCCTCCGGGGGTGGTCAGAAAACTATGGCTACACCTTC.